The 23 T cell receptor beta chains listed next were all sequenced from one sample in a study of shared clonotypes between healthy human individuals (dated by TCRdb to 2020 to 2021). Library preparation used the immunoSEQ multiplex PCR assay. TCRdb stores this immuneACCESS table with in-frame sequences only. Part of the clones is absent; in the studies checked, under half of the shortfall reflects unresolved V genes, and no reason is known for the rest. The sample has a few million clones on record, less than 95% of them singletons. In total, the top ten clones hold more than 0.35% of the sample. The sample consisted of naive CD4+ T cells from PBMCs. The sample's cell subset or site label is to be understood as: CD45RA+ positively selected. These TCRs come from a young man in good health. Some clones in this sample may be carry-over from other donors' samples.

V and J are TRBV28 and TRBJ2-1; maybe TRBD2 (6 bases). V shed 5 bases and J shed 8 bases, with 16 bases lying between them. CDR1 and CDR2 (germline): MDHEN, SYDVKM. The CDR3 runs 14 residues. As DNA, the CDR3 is TGTGCCAGCAGTGCCCATAGCGGAAGGGATGAGCAGTTCTTC. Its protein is CASSAHSGRDEQFF. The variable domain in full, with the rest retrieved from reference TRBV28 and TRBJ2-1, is DVKVTQSSRYLVKRTGEKVFLECVQDMDHENMFWYRQDPGLGLRLIYFSYDVKMKEKGDIPEGYSVSREKKERFSLILESASTNQTSMYLCASSAHSGRDEQFFGPGTRLTVL.

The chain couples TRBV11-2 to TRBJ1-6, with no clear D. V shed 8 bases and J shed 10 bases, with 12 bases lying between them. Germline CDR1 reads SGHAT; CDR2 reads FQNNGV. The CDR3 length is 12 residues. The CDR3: CASGRPKSPLHF. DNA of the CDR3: TGTGCCAGCGGACGACCTAAATCACCCCTCCACTTT.

The CDR3 sequence: CASSSSALRGTDTQYF. In nucleotides, the CDR3 is TGTGCCAGCAGTTCTTCAGCCCTTCGGGGCACAGATACGCAGTATTTT. The rearrangement links TRBV28 to TRBJ2-3, with D unclear. Between the trimmed V and J ends, which lost 4 bases and 1 base, there was a span of 15 bases. The CDR3 contains 16 residues. In germline, CDR1 is MDHEN, CDR2 SYDVKM. Variable domain in full (rest from reference TRBV28 and TRBJ2-3): DVKVTQSSRYLVKRTGEKVFLECVQDMDHENMFWYRQDPGLGLRLIYFSYDVKMKEKGDIPEGYSVSREKKERFSLILESASTNQTSMYLCASSSSALRGTDTQYFGPGTRLTVL.

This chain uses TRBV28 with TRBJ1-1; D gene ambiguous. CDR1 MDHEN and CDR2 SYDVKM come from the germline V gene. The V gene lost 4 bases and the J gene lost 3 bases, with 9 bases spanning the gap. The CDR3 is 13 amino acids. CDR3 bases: TGTGCCAGCAGTTCGAGCCCTTACACTGAAGCTTTCTTT. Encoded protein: CASSSSPYTEAFF.

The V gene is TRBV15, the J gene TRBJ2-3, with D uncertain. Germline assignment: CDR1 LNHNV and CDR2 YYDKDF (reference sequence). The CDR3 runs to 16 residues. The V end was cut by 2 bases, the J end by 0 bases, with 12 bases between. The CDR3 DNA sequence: TGTGCCACCAGCAGACCCCGGGCCCGGAGCACAGATACGCAGTATTTT. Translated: CATSRPRARSTDTQYF. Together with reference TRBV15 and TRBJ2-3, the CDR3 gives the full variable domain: DAMVIQNPRYQVTQFGKPVTLSCSQTLNHNVMYWYQQKSSQAPKLLFHYYDKDFNNEADTPDNFQSRRPNTSFCFLDIRSPGLGDTAMYLCATSRPRARSTDTQYFGPGTRLTVL.

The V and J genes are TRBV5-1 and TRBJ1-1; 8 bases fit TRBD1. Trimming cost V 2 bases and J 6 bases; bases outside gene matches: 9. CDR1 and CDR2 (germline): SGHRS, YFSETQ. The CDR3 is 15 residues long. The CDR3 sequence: CASSFQDRAGPEAFF. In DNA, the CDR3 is TGCGCCAGCAGCTTTCAGGACAGGGCTGGCCCTGAAGCTTTCTTT.

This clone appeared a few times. The CDR3 DNA follows: TGCAGCGTTGAATTACGGACAGCGAACACTGAAGCTTTCTTT. It codes for CSVELRTANTEAFF. V is TRBV29-1 and J is TRBJ1-1; TRBD1 is a possible D gene (6 bases). Trimming stripped 2 bases from V and 1 base from J, with 11 bases between. The CDR3 loop spans 14 amino acids. Germline-derived CDR1 and CDR2 are SQVTM and ANQGSEA.

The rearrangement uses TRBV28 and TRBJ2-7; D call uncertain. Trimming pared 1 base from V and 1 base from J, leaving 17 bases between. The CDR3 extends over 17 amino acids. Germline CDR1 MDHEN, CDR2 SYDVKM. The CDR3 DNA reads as TGTGCCAGCAGTTTATCTCCCCAACAACTCGGGTCCTACGAGCAGTACTTC. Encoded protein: CASSLSPQQLGSYEQYF. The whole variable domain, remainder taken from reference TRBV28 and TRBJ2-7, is DVKVTQSSRYLVKRTGEKVFLECVQDMDHENMFWYRQDPGLGLRLIYFSYDVKMKEKGDIPEGYSVSREKKERFSLILESASTNQTSMYLCASSLSPQQLGSYEQYFGPGTRLTVT.

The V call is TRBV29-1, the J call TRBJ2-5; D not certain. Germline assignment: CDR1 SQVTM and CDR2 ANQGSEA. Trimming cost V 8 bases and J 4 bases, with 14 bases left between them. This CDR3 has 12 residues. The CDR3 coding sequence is TGCAGCTCTGGTAGGGCAGGAGAGACCCAGTACTTC. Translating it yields CSSGRAGETQYF.

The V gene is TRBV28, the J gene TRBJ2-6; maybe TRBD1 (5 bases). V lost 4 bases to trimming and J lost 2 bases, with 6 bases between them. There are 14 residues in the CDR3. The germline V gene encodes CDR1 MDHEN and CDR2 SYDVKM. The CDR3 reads CASSWGPGANVLTF. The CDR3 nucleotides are TGTGCCAGCAGTTGGGGCCCTGGGGCCAACGTCCTGACTTTC.

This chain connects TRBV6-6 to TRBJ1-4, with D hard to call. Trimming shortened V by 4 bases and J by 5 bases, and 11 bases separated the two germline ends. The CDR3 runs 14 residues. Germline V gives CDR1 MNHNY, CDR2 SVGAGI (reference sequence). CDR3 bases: TGTGCCAGCAGTTCCCGACCGCGCAATGAAAAACTGTTTTTT. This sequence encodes CASSSRPRNEKLFF.

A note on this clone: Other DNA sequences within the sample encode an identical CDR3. The CDR3 loop reads CASSLAGTGRSGANVLTF. For the CDR3, the DNA is TGTGCCAGCAGCTTGGCAGGGACAGGGAGGTCTGGGGCCAACGTCCTGACTTTC. The gene calls are TRBV5-6 and TRBJ2-6; 9 bases agree with TRBD1. With V trimmed by 0 bases and J by 1 base, 5 bases remained unmatched. The CDR3 runs 18 residues. Germline CDR1 is SGHDT and CDR2 is YYEEEE.

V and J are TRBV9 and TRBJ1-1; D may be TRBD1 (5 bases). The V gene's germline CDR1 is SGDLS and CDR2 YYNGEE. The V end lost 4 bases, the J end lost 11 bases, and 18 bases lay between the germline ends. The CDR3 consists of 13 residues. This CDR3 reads CASSPGPSVGAFF. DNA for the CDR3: TGTGCCAGCAGCCCGGGACCGTCAGTTGGGGCTTTCTTT. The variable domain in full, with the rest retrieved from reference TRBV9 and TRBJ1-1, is DSGVTQTPKHLITATGQRVTLRCSPRSGDLSVYWYQQSLDQGLQFLIQYYNGEERAKGNILERFSAQQFPDLHSELNLSSLELGDSALYFCASSPGPSVGAFFGQGTRLTVV.

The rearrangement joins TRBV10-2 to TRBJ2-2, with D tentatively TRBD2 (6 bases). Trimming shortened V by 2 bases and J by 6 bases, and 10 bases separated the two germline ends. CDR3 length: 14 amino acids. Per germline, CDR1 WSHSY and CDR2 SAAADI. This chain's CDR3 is CASSEPSDAGELFF. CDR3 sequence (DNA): TGCGCCAGCAGTGAGCCTAGCGATGCCGGGGAGCTGTTTTTT.

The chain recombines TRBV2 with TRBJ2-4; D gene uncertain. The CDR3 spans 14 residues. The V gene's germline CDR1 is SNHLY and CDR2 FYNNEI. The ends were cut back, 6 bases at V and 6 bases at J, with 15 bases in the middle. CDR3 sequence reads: CASSDVRYGNIQYF. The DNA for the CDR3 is TGTGCCAGCAGCGATGTGAGGTACGGAAACATTCAGTACTTC.

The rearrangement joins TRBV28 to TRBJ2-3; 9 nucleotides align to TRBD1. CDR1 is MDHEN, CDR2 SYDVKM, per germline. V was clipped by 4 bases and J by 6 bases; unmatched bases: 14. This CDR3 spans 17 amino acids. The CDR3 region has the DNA TGTGCCAGCAGTTCCTACCCCGGGACAGGGAATACGGATACGCAGTATTTT. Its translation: CASSSYPGTGNTDTQYF.

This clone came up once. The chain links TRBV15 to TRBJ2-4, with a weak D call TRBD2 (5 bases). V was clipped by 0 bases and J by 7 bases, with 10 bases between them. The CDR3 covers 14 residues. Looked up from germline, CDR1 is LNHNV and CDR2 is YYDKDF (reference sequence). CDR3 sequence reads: CATSRDPSQNIQYF. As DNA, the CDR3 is TGTGCCACCAGCAGAGATCCTAGCCAGAACATTCAGTACTTC.

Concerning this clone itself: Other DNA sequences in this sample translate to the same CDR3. In DNA, the CDR3 is TGTGCCAGCAGTTCGGGGACAGGGGGCTCTGGAAACACCATATATTTT. Protein: CASSSGTGGSGNTIYF. This rearrangement joins TRBV28 to TRBJ1-3; 11 bases agree with TRBD1. CDR3 length: 16 residues. With 4 bases clipped from V and 0 bases from J, the junction kept 2 bases outside the gene matches. CDR1 and CDR2 from the germline V gene are MDHEN and SYDVKM. The full variable domain, completed using reference TRBV28 and TRBJ1-3, is DVKVTQSSRYLVKRTGEKVFLECVQDMDHENMFWYRQDPGLGLRLIYFSYDVKMKEKGDIPEGYSVSREKKERFSLILESASTNQTSMYLCASSSGTGGSGNTIYFGEGSWLTVV.

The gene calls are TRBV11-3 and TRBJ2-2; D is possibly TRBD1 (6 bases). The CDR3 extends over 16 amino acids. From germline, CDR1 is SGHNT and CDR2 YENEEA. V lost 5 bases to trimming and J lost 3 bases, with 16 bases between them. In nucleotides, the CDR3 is TGTGCCAGCAGCCTTGGCCTTTGGGGGCACACCGGGGAGCTGTTTTTT. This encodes CASSLGLWGHTGELFF.

CDR3 coding DNA: TGCGCCAGCAGAGCGGGAGGGGGTAATGAGCAGTTCTTC. Encoded protein: CASRAGGGNEQFF. This chain joins TRBV5-1 and TRBJ2-1; TRBD2 aligns across 10 bases. J gave up 7 bases and V 5 bases, and 3 bases lay outside the gene matches. Germline CDR1 and CDR2: SGHRS and YFSETQ. The CDR3 is made up of 13 amino acids.

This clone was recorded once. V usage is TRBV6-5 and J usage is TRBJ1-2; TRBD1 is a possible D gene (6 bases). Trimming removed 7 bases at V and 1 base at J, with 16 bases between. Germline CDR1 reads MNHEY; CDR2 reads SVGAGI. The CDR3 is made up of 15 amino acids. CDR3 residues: CASTSLGGFNYGYTF. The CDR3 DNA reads TGTGCCAGCACCTCACTCGGGGGCTTTAACTATGGCTACACCTTC.

For the CDR3, the DNA is TGTGCCATCAGTCCGGGACAGGGGGCCAATGAGCAGTTCTTC. Protein: CAISPGQGANEQFF. The chain recombines TRBV10-3 with TRBJ2-1; 12 nucleotides agree with TRBD1. V shed 5 bases, J shed 6 bases, and the junction held 2 bases outside the gene matches. From germline, CDR1 is ENHRY and CDR2 SYGVKD. The CDR3 loop spans 14 amino acids.

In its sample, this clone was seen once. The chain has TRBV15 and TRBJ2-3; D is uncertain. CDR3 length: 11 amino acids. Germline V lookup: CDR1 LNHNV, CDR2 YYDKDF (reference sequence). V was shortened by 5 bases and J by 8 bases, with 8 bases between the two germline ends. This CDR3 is CATSLGPTQYF. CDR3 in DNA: TGTGCCACCAGCCTAGGCCCTACGCAGTATTTT.